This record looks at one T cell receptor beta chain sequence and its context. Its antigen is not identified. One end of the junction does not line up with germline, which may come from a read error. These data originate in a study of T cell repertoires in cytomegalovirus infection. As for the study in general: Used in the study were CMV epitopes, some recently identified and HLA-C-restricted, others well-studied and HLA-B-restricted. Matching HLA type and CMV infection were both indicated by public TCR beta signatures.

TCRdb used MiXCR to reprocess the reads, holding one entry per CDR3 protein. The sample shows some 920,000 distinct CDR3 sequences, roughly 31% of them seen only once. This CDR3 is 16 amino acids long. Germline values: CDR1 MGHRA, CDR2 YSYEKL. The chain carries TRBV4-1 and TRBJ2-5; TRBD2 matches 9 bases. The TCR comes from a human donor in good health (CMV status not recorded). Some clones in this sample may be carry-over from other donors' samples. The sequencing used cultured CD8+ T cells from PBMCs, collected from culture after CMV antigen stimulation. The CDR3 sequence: CASSPSIAGDHETQYF. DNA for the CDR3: TGCGCCAGCAGCCCGTCGATAGCGGGGGACCACGAGACCCAGTACTTC.